This TCR beta chain was retrieved from a study of cytomegalovirus exposure and HLA in healthy donors. This table comes from immunoSEQ multiplex PCR, and its TCRdb copy is limited to in-frame clones, with some not included. The sample lists 100,000 to 150,000 clones, about 90% seen once, with 1.5% to 2% in the top ten. CDR1 is SGHRS, CDR2 YFSETQ, per germline. J was trimmed by 6 bases and V by 1 base; bases with no gene match: 3. The CDR3 extends over 13 amino acids. Findings and limits, study-wide: Researchers catalogued under 200 TCR beta chains as cytomegalovirus-associated.

Turning to this clone: Its antigen is unidentified.

The specimen was PBMCs. The sequence was collected from a woman aged 18-29 years in good health and CMV-seronegative. V usage is TRBV5-1 and J usage is TRBJ1-1; TRBD1 matches at 7 bases. The CDR3 DNA is TGCGCCAGCAGCTTGCAGGGGGTGGCTGAAGCTTTCTTT. As protein: CASSLQGVAEAFF.